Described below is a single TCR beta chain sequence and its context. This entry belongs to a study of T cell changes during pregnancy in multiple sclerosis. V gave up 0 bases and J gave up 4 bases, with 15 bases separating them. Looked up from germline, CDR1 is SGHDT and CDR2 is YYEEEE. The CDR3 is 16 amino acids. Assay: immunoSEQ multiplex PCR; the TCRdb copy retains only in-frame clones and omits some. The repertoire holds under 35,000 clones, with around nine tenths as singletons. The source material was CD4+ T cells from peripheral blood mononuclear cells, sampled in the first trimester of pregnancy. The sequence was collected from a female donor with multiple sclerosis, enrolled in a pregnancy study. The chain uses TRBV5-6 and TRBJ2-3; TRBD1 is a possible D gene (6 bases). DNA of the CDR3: TGTGCCAGCAGCTTGGAGTACAGGGAATCCCCAGATACGCAGTATTTT. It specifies CASSLEYRESPDTQYF.